The rows below give T cell receptor beta chains drawn from one sample of a study of T cell changes during pregnancy in multiple sclerosis. TCRdb's table, derived via immunoSEQ multiplex PCR, lists solely in-frame clones and lacks some. The sample shows tens of thousands of clones, 92% of them seen only once. The specimen comprised peripheral blood, sampled after pregnancy. Every receptor here comes from a female donor in good health, enrolled as a control in a pregnancy study. CDR3s include the opening cysteine and the closing phenylalanine or tryptophan. Fields, in order: D gene, V gene, J gene, clone size, CDR3 DNA, CDR3 protein. D genes are given only for firm matches. Part of the rows lack a size; the others show once, few, many or a class for expanded clones.

d_gene: .
v_gene: TRBV6-4
j_gene: TRBJ1-1
abundance: .
CDR3nt: TGTGCCAGCAGTGACCCCCGAGAGGGAGCTTTCTTT
CDR3aa: CASSDPREGAFF

d_gene: .
v_gene: TRBV6-6
j_gene: TRBJ1-4
abundance: .
CDR3nt: TGTGCCAGCAACGGACAGATAAATGAAAAACTGTTTTTT
CDR3aa: CASNGQINEKLFF

d_gene: TRBD1
v_gene: TRBV7-9
j_gene: TRBJ1-2
abundance: .
CDR3nt: TGTGCCAGCAGCTTCGGACAGGGAGTCACCTTC
CDR3aa: CASSFGQGVTF

d_gene: .
v_gene: TRBV28
j_gene: TRBJ1-5
abundance: .
CDR3nt: TGTGCCAGCAGTTCTGGGGGGGTGAGCAATCAGCCCCAGCATTTT
CDR3aa: CASSSGGVSNQPQHF

d_gene: .
v_gene: TRBV21-1
j_gene: TRBJ2-2
abundance: .
CDR3nt: TGTGCCAGCAGCAAAGGTGAACTAGCGGGAGTTCTCATGGTTCGGACATCCACCGGGGAGCTGTTTTTT
CDR3aa: CASSKGELAGVLMVRTSTGELFF

d_gene: .
v_gene: TRBV19
j_gene: TRBJ2-2
abundance: .
CDR3nt: TGTGCCAGTAGCCTAGGACAGCCCGGGGAGCTGTTTTTT
CDR3aa: CASSLGQPGELFF

d_gene: .
v_gene: TRBV28
j_gene: TRBJ1-5
abundance: .
CDR3nt: TGTGCCGGGCAACAGGGCGGCAATCAGCCCCAGCATTTT
CDR3aa: CAGQQGGNQPQHF

d_gene: TRBD1
v_gene: TRBV19
j_gene: TRBJ1-4
abundance: .
CDR3nt: TGTGCCAGTAGTATAATATCCGACAGGGGGGACGAAAAACTGTTTTTT
CDR3aa: CASSIISDRGDEKLFF

d_gene: TRBD2
v_gene: TRBV27
j_gene: TRBJ2-7
abundance: .
CDR3nt: TGTGCCAGCAGTTTTGGGGGGGGACTAGCGTCCCGCGAGCAGTACTTC
CDR3aa: CASSFGGGLASREQYF

d_gene: TRBD2
v_gene: TRBV7-6
j_gene: TRBJ2-7
abundance: once
CDR3nt: TGTGCCAGCAGCCCAGCGGGGGGGGACTCCTACGAGCAGTACTTC
CDR3aa: CASSPAGGDSYEQYF

d_gene: TRBD1
v_gene: TRBV7-8
j_gene: TRBJ1-4
abundance: .
CDR3nt: TGTGCCAGCAGAAACAGGGGGGTTGAAAAACTGTTTTTT
CDR3aa: CASRNRGVEKLFF

d_gene: TRBD1
v_gene: TRBV19
j_gene: TRBJ1-6
abundance: .
CDR3nt: TGTGCCAGTACCATCTCCGTGACAGGGGCATCACCCCTCCACTTT
CDR3aa: CASTISVTGASPLHF

d_gene: TRBD2
v_gene: TRBV4-1
j_gene: TRBJ2-5
abundance: .
CDR3nt: TGCGCCAGCAGCCAAGAAGGGGAAGCGGGGGGCGGAATGGAGACCCAGTACTTC
CDR3aa: CASSQEGEAGGGMETQYF

d_gene: .
v_gene: TRBV5-1
j_gene: TRBJ1-2
abundance: .
CDR3nt: TGCGCCAGCACAAACCGTGGGCCCGGCGCCAATGGCTACACCTTC
CDR3aa: CASTNRGPGANGYTF

d_gene: TRBD1
v_gene: TRBV29-1
j_gene: TRBJ2-7
abundance: .
CDR3nt: TGCAGCGTTTTGGGGGACAGGGTCTCCTACGAGCAGTACTTC
CDR3aa: CSVLGDRVSYEQYF

d_gene: TRBD1
v_gene: TRBV7-8
j_gene: TRBJ2-2
abundance: .
CDR3nt: TGTGCCAGCAGCTCGGGACAGGGAAACACCGGGGAGCTGTTTTTT
CDR3aa: CASSSGQGNTGELFF

d_gene: .
v_gene: TRBV11-3
j_gene: TRBJ2-1
abundance: .
CDR3nt: TGTGCCAGCAGCTCCCGGTCGGGAGAAGAAAGTGAGCAGTTCTTC
CDR3aa: CASSSRSGEESEQFF

d_gene: TRBD2
v_gene: TRBV7-2
j_gene: TRBJ2-5
abundance: .
CDR3nt: TGTGCCAGCAGCTTAGTTATTAGCGGGAGTTTAGAGACCCAGTACTTC
CDR3aa: CASSLVISGSLETQYF

d_gene: TRBD1
v_gene: TRBV28
j_gene: TRBJ2-7
abundance: .
CDR3nt: TGTGCCAGCAGTGGGACAGGGAATTACGAGCAGTACTTC
CDR3aa: CASSGTGNYEQYF

d_gene: .
v_gene: TRBV7-2
j_gene: TRBJ2-7
abundance: .
CDR3nt: TGTGCCAGCAGCTTAGGAAGAGGGGGCTACGAGCAGTACTTC
CDR3aa: CASSLGRGGYEQYF

d_gene: .
v_gene: TRBV9
j_gene: TRBJ1-2
abundance: .
CDR3nt: TGTGCCAGCAGCGCCCGAGTAACAGGGCTTGGCTACACCTTC
CDR3aa: CASSARVTGLGYTF

d_gene: .
v_gene: TRBV6-6
j_gene: TRBJ2-7
abundance: .
CDR3nt: TGTGCCAGCAGTTACTCGATGGGGGGAAAATACGAGCAGTACTTC
CDR3aa: CASSYSMGGKYEQYF

d_gene: .
v_gene: TRBV28
j_gene: TRBJ2-1
abundance: .
CDR3nt: TGTGCCAGCAGGACCATTCCCGCAGGTGAGCAGTTCTTC
CDR3aa: CASRTIPAGEQFF

d_gene: .
v_gene: TRBV19
j_gene: TRBJ2-7
abundance: .
CDR3nt: TGTGCCAGTAGTATGAGTCACCAACCCACCTACGAGCAGTACTTC
CDR3aa: CASSMSHQPTYEQYF

d_gene: TRBD2
v_gene: TRBV6-6
j_gene: TRBJ2-1
abundance: .
CDR3nt: TGTGCCAGCAGTTACTCATTGCGGGGGTTCTACAATGAGCAGTTCTTC
CDR3aa: CASSYSLRGFYNEQFF

d_gene: .
v_gene: TRBV4-1
j_gene: TRBJ1-1
abundance: few
CDR3nt: TGCGCCAGCAGCCAAGGTCCGGGGAGGAACACTGAAGCTTTCTTT
CDR3aa: CASSQGPGRNTEAFF

d_gene: .
v_gene: TRBV6-4
j_gene: TRBJ1-6
abundance: once
CDR3nt: TGTGCCAGCAGTGACACGACAGGAGCAGAGAATTCACCCCTCCACTTT
CDR3aa: CASSDTTGAENSPLHF

d_gene: TRBD1
v_gene: TRBV30
j_gene: TRBJ2-7
abundance: .
CDR3nt: TGTGCCTGGAGTTCCGGGACAGGCACTCGGGAGCAGTACTTC
CDR3aa: CAWSSGTGTREQYF

d_gene: TRBD1
v_gene: TRBV15
j_gene: TRBJ2-1
abundance: .
CDR3nt: TGTGCCACCAGCGTGGACAGGTACTTAGACAATGAGCAGTTCTTC
CDR3aa: CATSVDRYLDNEQFF

d_gene: TRBD1
v_gene: TRBV2
j_gene: TRBJ1-2
abundance: .
CDR3nt: TGTGCCAGCAGTGAGGGGGACAGGGGCTACACCTTC
CDR3aa: CASSEGDRGYTF

d_gene: .
v_gene: TRBV18
j_gene: TRBJ1-6
abundance: once
CDR3nt: TGTGCCAGCTCACCTTTAGGGGCGAATAATTCACCCCTCCACTTT
CDR3aa: CASSPLGANNSPLHF

d_gene: .
v_gene: TRBV11-1
j_gene: TRBJ2-5
abundance: .
CDR3nt: TGTGCCAGCAGCCGCATACAGGGAAGAGAGACCCAGTACTTC
CDR3aa: CASSRIQGRETQYF

d_gene: .
v_gene: TRBV28
j_gene: TRBJ2-7
abundance: .
CDR3nt: TGTGCCAGCACCTCCCGAGGGTACGAGCAGTACTTC
CDR3aa: CASTSRGYEQYF

d_gene: TRBD1
v_gene: TRBV9
j_gene: TRBJ2-5
abundance: .
CDR3nt: TGTGCCAGCAGCCCCCGGAGCCCCGCGGGACAGGCACAAGTGGAGACCCAGTACTTC
CDR3aa: CASSPRSPAGQAQVETQYF

d_gene: .
v_gene: TRBV28
j_gene: TRBJ1-1
abundance: once
CDR3nt: TGTGCCAGCAGCCCCTCAGTGAACACTGAAGCTTTCTTT
CDR3aa: CASSPSVNTEAFF

d_gene: TRBD1
v_gene: TRBV28
j_gene: TRBJ1-1
abundance: .
CDR3nt: TGTGCCAGCAGCTTACAGGGGGCTCGGGCTTTCTTT
CDR3aa: CASSLQGARAFF

d_gene: TRBD1
v_gene: TRBV27
j_gene: TRBJ1-1
abundance: .
CDR3nt: TGTGCCAGCAGCTACGGACAGGGCAGTACTGAAGCTTTCTTT
CDR3aa: CASSYGQGSTEAFF

d_gene: .
v_gene: TRBV5-6
j_gene: TRBJ2-5
abundance: .
CDR3nt: TGTGCCAGCAGCCTGACTTCCGCGGGGCGGGAGACCCAGTACTTC
CDR3aa: CASSLTSAGRETQYF